Listed here is a single T cell receptor beta chain. This entry belongs to a study of T cell changes during pregnancy in multiple sclerosis. This CDR3 has 15 residues. Trimming took 0 bases from V and 5 from J, leaving 13 bases between them. Germline V gene sequence: CDR1 LGHNA, CDR2 YNFKEQ. The repertoire was sequenced with immunoSEQ multiplex PCR; TCRdb's copy has only in-frame clones and lacks some. Here the sample spans around 66,000 clones, roughly 90% being singletons. The TCR sequence derives from a female donor in good health, enrolled as a control in a pregnancy study. This sample comprised peripheral blood, obtained in the first trimester of pregnancy. V and J are TRBV4-2 and TRBJ1-1; D might be TRBD1 (5 bases). The CDR3 DNA follows: TGTGCCAGCAGCCAAGATCCTCAGGGTGGGACTGAAGCTTTCTTT. Amino acids: CASSQDPQGGTEAFF.